A single sample is the source of the 11 T cell receptor beta chains below, sequenced in a study of T cells in tuberculosis. The method was immunoSEQ multiplex PCR; TCRdb's version includes in-frame clones alone and lacks a portion of them. Found here are 29,000 or so clones, about 90% of them singletons; the top ten hold 5.5% to 8%. Time point noted: new active TB diagnosis, blood taken before or within 7 days of starting treatment. The source material was PBMCs, sampled at tuberculosis diagnosis. The source of these receptors is an adult with tuberculosis.

The chain links TRBV29-1 to TRBJ2-3, with 7 bases identical to TRBD1. V lost 3 bases, J lost 4 bases, and 4 bases stayed unmatched. The CDR3 runs to 13 residues. Germline V gene data show CDR1 as SQVTM and CDR2 as ANQGSEA. Written as DNA, the CDR3 is TGCAGCGTTGATACCCAGGGGGCAGATACGCAGTATTTT. It is translated as CSVDTQGADTQYF.

V and J are TRBV7-2 and TRBJ2-3; possible D gene TRBD2, 5 bases. Trimming shortened V by 2 bases and J by 5 bases, and 14 bases separated the two germline ends. The CDR3 runs to 15 residues. Per germline, CDR1 SGHTA and CDR2 FQGNSA. CDR3 sequence (DNA): TGTGCCAGCAGCTTACGGACCGGGGTAGGAGATACGCAGTATTTT. This sequence encodes CASSLRTGVGDTQYF.

The chain is built from TRBV6-5 and TRBJ2-7; D call uncertain. This CDR3 has 9 amino acids. Trimming removed 7 bases at V and 12 bases at J, with 10 bases between. Per germline, CDR1 MNHEY and CDR2 SVGAGI. The CDR3 region is CASIRDPYF. DNA of the CDR3: TGTGCCAGCATTAGAGATCCGTACTTC.

The chain combines TRBV13 with TRBJ2-7; 12 nucleotides agree with TRBD1. The germline gives CDR1 PRHDT, CDR2 FYEKMQ (reference sequence). V lost 6 bases to trimming and J lost 4 bases; unmatched junction nucleotides: 4. This CDR3 spans 14 amino acids. The CDR3 bases are TGTGCCAGCAGGGGGACAGGGGGCGCGTACGAGCAGTACTTC. It codes for CASRGTGGAYEQYF.

V gene TRBV2 combines with J gene TRBJ2-2, with 13 bases aligning to TRBD2. With 5 bases clipped from V and 8 bases from J, the junction kept 8 bases outside the gene matches. This CDR3 has 16 residues. Germline CDR1 SNHLY, CDR2 FYNNEI. CDR3 sequence (DNA): TGTGCCAGCAGTCTAATCGGACTAGCGGGAGAAGGGGAGCTGTTTTTT. Amino acids: CASSLIGLAGEGELFF.

The V call is TRBV30, the J call TRBJ1-3; D gene uncertain. The CDR3 contains 16 residues. Germline assignment: CDR1 GTSNPN and CDR2 SVGIG (reference sequence). V lost 3 bases to trimming and J lost 2 bases, with 17 bases between them. For the CDR3, the DNA is TGTGCCTGGAGGTGGAAGTACAGCCGTACTGGAAACACCATATATTTT. Residues: CAWRWKYSRTGNTIYF.

V usage is TRBV27 and J usage is TRBJ1-5, with D possibly being TRBD1 (6 bases). The CDR3 is 12 residues long. V lost 9 bases and J lost 7, with 13 bases in between. The germline V gene has CDR1 MNHEY and CDR2 SMNVEV (reference sequence). The CDR3 sequence: CASKGGGQPQHF. The CDR3 region has the DNA TGTGCCAGTAAAGGGGGGGGGCAGCCCCAGCATTTT.

V is TRBV5-8 and J is TRBJ2-7; either TRBD1 or TRBD2 may fit D (5 bases each). Germline CDR1 reads SGHTS; CDR2 reads YDEGEE. This CDR3 is built from 15 residues. V lost 4 bases and J 2 bases, leaving 16 bases between the germline ends. The DNA of the CDR3 is TGTGCCAGCAGCGTGGGACGGACAATTACCTACGAGCAGTACTTC. This translates into CASSVGRTITYEQYF.

J is TRBJ2-2 and V is TRBV9, with a possible D match to TRBD1 (6 bases). Germline V gives CDR1 SGDLS, CDR2 YYNGEE. The ends were cut back, 3 bases at V and 5 bases at J, with 17 bases in the middle. The CDR3 length is 16 residues. The CDR3 is CASSGKQGSGTGELFF. DNA of the CDR3: TGTGCCAGCAGCGGTAAACAGGGATCGGGTACCGGGGAGCTGTTTTTT.

This rearrangement joins TRBV2 to TRBJ2-5, with D unclear. The length of the CDR3 is 12 residues. Trimming shortened V by 6 bases and J by 3 bases, and 8 bases separated the two germline ends. From germline, CDR1 is SNHLY and CDR2 FYNNEI. DNA for the CDR3: TGTGCCAGCAGCGTTACAGAAGAGACCCAGTACTTC. Protein sequence: CASSVTEETQYF.

The chain has TRBV11-2 and TRBJ2-2; D gene ambiguous. The length of the CDR3 is 14 residues. The V and J ends lost 4 bases and 0 bases respectively, with 6 bases between them. Germline lookup yields CDR1 SGHAT and CDR2 FQNNGV. CDR3 bases: TGTGCCAGCAGCTCTACAGCGAACACCGGGGAGCTGTTTTTT. It is translated as CASSSTANTGELFF.